Sequencing of this T cell receptor (beta chain) was carried out in a study of cytomegalovirus exposure and HLA in healthy donors. A multiplex PCR was run with 60 Vbeta primers and 13 Jbeta primers. The data were produced by immunoSEQ multiplex PCR, yet TCRdb's version contains in-frame clones alone and is incomplete. This sample carries about 110,000 clones, around 70% of them seen once, and the ten largest clones take 4.8%. Material: PBMCs. The TCR comes from a man between 25 and 39 years old in good health and CMV-seropositive.

The DNA for the CDR3 is TGTGCCACCAGCAGAGGGACGACAGAAGTCGAGCAGTACTTC. It specifies CATSRGTTEVEQYF. The genes are TRBV15 and TRBJ2-7, with D maybe TRBD1 (5 bases). V gave up 1 base and J gave up 6 bases, with 13 bases separating them. This CDR3 comprises 14 residues. Germline lookup yields CDR1 LNHNV and CDR2 YYDKDF (reference sequence).